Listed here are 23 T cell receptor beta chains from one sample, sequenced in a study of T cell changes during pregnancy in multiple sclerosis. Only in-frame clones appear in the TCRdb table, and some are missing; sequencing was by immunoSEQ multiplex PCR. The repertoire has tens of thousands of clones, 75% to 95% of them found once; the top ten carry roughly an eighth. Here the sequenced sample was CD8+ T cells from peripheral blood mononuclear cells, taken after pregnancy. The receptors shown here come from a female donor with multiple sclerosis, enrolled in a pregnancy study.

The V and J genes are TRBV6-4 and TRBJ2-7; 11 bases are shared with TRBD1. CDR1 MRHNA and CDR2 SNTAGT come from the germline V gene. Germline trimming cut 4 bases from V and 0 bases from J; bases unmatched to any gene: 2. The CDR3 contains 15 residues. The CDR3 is CASSVGQGGSYEQYF. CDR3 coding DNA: TGTGCCAGCAGTGTGGGACAGGGGGGCTCCTACGAGCAGTACTTC.

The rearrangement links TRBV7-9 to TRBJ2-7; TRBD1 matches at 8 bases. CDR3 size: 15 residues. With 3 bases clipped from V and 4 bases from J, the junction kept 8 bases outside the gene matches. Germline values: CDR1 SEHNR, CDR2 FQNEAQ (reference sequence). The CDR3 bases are TGTGCCAGCAGCTTGACAGGGGATGGTGGGTACGAGCAGTACTTC. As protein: CASSLTGDGGYEQYF.

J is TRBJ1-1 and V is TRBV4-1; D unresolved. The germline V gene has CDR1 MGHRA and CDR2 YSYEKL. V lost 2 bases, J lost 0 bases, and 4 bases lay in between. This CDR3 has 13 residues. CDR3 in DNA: TGCGCCAGCAGCCAAAGCCTGAACACTGAAGCTTTCTTT. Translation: CASSQSLNTEAFF.

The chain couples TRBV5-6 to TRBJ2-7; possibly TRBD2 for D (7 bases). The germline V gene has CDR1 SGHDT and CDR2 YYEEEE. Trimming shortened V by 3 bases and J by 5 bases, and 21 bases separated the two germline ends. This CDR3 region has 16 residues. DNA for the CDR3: TGTGCCAGCAGCTCCGTAGGGGGGACGGCGGGGGACGAGCAGTACTTC. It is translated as CASSSVGGTAGDEQYF.

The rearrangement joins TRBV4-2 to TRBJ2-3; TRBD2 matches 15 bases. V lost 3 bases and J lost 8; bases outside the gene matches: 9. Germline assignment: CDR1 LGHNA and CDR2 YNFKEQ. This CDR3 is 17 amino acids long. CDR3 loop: CASSQEGGLAGGRTQYF. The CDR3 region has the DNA TGTGCCAGCAGCCAGGAAGGGGGACTAGCGGGAGGACGTACGCAGTATTTT.

The CDR3 is CTSSQDSGTSASSGPQSHYEQYF. CDR3 DNA: TGCACCAGCAGCCAAGACTCGGGGACTAGCGCCTCGTCGGGTCCCCAGTCTCACTACGAGCAGTACTTC. The V call is TRBV1, the J call TRBJ2-7; TRBD2 was called by the table and not checked on the DNA. TRBV1 is annotated as a pseudogene. This CDR3 region has 23 residues.

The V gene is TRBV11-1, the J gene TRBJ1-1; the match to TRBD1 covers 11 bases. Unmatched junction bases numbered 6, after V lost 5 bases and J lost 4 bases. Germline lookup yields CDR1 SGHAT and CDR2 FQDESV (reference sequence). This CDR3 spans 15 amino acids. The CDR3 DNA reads TGTGCCAGCAGCCCGGACAGGGGGCTGAGCACTGAAGCTTTCTTT. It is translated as CASSPDRGLSTEAFF.

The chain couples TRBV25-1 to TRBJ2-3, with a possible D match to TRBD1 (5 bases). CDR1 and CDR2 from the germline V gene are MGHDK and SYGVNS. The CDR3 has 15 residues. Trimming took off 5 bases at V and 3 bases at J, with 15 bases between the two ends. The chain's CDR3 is CASSIQGDLTDTQYF. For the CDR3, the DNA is TGTGCCAGCAGTATCCAGGGTGATTTGACAGATACGCAGTATTTT.

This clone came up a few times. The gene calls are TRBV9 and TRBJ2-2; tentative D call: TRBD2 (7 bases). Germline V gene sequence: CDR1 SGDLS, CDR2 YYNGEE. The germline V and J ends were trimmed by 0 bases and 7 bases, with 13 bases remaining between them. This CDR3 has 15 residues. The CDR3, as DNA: TGTGCCAGCAGCGTAGAGGGGGGGCTGGGCGGGGAGCTGTTTTTT. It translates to CASSVEGGLGGELFF.

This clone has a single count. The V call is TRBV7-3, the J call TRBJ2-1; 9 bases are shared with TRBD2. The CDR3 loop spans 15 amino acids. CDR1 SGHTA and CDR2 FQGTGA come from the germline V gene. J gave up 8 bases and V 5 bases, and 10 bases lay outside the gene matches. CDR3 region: CASSPTGGGAHEQFF. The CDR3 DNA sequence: TGTGCCAGCAGCCCAACAGGCGGGGGGGCCCATGAGCAGTTCTTC.

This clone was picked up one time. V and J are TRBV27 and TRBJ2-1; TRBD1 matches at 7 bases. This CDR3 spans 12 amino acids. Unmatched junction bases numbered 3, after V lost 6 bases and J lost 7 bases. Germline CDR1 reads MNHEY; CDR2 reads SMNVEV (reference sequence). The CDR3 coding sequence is TGTGCCAGCAGGGCGACAGGGAATGAGCAGTTCTTC. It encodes CASRATGNEQFF.

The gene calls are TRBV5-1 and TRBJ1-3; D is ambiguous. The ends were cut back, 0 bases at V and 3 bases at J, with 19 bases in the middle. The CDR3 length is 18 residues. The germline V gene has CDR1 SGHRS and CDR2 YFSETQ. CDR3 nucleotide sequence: TGCGCCAGCAGCTTGGAGGCAGGCGCGAGGGCTCGTGGAAACACCATATATTTT. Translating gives CASSLEAGARARGNTIYF.

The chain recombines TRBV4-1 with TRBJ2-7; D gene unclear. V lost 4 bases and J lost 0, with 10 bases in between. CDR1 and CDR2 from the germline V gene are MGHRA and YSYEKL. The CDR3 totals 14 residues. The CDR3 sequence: CASSLRFSSYEQYF. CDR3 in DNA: TGCGCCAGCAGCCTCCGATTCAGCTCCTACGAGCAGTACTTC.

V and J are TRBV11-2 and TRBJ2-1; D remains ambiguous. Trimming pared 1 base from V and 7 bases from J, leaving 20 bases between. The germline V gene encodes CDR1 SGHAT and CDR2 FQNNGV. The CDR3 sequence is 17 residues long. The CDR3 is CASSLVDVPLKRNEQFF. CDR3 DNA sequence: TGTGCCAGCAGCTTAGTTGACGTCCCGCTTAAGAGGAATGAGCAGTTCTTC. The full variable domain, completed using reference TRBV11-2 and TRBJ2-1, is EAGVAQSPRYKIIEKRQSVAFWCNPISGHATLYWYQQILGQGPKLLIQFQNNGVVDDSQLPKDRFSAERLKGVDSTLKIQPAKLEDSAVYLCASSLVDVPLKRNEQFFGPGTRLTVL.

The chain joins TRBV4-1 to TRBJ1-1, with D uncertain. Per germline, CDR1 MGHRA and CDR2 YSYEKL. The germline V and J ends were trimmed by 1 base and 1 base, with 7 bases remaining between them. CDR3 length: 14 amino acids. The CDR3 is CASSQGEENTEAFF. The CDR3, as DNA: TGCGCCAGCAGCCAAGGGGAGGAGAACACTGAAGCTTTCTTT.

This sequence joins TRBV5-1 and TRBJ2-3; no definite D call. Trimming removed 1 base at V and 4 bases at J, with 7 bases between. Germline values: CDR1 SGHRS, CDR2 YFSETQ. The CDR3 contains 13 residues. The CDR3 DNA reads TGCGCCAGCAGCTTGAAAGCCCCAGATACGCAGTATTTT. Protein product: CASSLKAPDTQYF.

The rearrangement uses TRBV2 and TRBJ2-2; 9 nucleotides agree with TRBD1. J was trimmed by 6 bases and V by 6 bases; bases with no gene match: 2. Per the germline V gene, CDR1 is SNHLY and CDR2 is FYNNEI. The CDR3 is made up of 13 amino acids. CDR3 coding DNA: TGTGCCAGCAGGGGACAGGGATCCGGGGAGCTGTTTTTT. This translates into CASRGQGSGELFF.

CDR3 bases: TGTGCCAGCAGCTTCCATACTAGCGGGGGGGGCACAGATACGCAGTATTTT. It is translated as CASSFHTSGGGTDTQYF. The chain is built from TRBV7-6 and TRBJ2-3; 13 bases align to TRBD2. The germline V gene has CDR1 SGHVS and CDR2 FNYEAQ. With 3 bases clipped from V and 1 base from J, the junction kept 4 bases outside the gene matches. This CDR3 has 17 residues.

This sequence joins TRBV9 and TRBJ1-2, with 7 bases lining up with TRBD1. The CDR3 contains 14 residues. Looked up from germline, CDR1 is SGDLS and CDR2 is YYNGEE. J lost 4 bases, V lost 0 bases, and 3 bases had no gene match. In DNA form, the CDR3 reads TGTGCCAGCAGCGTAGGGGACAGCCGCTATGGCTACACCTTC. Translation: CASSVGDSRYGYTF.

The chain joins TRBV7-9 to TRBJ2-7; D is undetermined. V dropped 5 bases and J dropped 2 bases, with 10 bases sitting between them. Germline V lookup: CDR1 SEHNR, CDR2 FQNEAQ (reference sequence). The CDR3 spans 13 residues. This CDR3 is CASSPVLTYEQYF. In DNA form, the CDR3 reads TGTGCCAGCAGCCCCGTTCTAACCTACGAGCAGTACTTC. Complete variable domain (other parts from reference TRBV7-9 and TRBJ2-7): DTGVSQNPRHKITKRGQNVTFRCDPISEHNRLYWYRQTLGQGPEFLTYFQNEAQLEKSRLLSDRFSAERPKGSFSTLEIQRTEQGDSAMYLCASSPVLTYEQYFGPGTRLTVT.

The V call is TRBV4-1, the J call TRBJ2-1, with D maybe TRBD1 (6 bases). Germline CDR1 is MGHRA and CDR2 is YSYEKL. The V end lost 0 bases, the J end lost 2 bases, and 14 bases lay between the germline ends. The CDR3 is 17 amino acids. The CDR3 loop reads CASSQDGVGGTYNEQFF. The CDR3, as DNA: TGCGCCAGCAGCCAAGATGGGGTAGGGGGTACCTACAATGAGCAGTTCTTC.

The CDR3 nucleotides are TGTGCCATCAGCCCGGCTAGCGGATCCTACAATGAGCAGTTCTTC. It translates to CAISPASGSYNEQFF. The J gene is TRBJ2-1, the V gene TRBV10-3; 7 nucleotides agree with TRBD2. Germline lookup yields CDR1 ENHRY and CDR2 SYGVKD. Losses at the gene ends were 6 bases for V and 1 base for J; bases not matched to a gene: 6. CDR3 length equals 15 residues.

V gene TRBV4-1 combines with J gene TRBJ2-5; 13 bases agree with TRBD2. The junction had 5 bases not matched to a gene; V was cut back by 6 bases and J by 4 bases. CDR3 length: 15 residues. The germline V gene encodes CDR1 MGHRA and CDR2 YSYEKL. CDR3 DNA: TGCGCCAGCAGGTTAAGACTAGCGGGAGGAGAGACCCAGTACTTC. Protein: CASRLRLAGGETQYF.